The rows below give T cell receptor beta chains drawn from one sample of a study of blood T cell repertoires in COVID-19. Only in-frame clones appear in the TCRdb table, and some are missing; sequencing was by immunoSEQ multiplex PCR. The sample holds about 150,000 clones, 91% seen once. Specimen: peripheral blood. The receptors were sampled from a man over 45 with acute or convalescent COVID-19. The CDR3 runs from the conserved cysteine through the conserved F or W. The D gene is left open where the match is weak. A row's size may be missing; if present it is once, few, many or a size class.

TRBV19	NA	TRBJ1-2	once	TGTGCCAGTACCACAACTTCAGGGTCCCTCTATGGCTACACCTTC	CASTTTSGSLYGYTF
TRBV10-3	TRBD1	TRBJ2-7	NA	TGTGCCATCAGTGAGGGAGGGGGACAGGGGCCTTACGAGCAGTACTTC	CAISEGGGQGPYEQYF
TRBV27	NA	TRBJ2-1	NA	TGTGCCAGCAGTTTGGGCATTTACAATGAGCAGTTCTTC	CASSLGIYNEQFF
TRBV5-1	TRBD1	TRBJ1-1	few	TGCGCCAGCAGCTTGGCAGGGGGCTTCACTGAAGCTTTCTTT	CASSLAGGFTEAFF
TRBV7-9	NA	TRBJ1-2	NA	TGTGCCAGCAACGGGTATGGCTACACCTTC	CASNGYGYTF
TRBV9	NA	TRBJ2-1	NA	TGTGCCAGCAGCGTAGGAGGACGGTCAGGCCCCGAGGGCAATGAGCAGTTCTTC	CASSVGGRSGPEGNEQFF
TRBV7-9	NA	TRBJ2-5	NA	TGTGCCAGCAGCTTACGTAGCGGAGAGACCCAGTACTTC	CASSLRSGETQYF
TRBV5-5	TRBD1	TRBJ1-2	NA	TGTGCCAGCAGCCGTCAACGACAGGGACTCTATGGCTACACCTTC	CASSRQRQGLYGYTF
TRBV6-5	TRBD2	TRBJ2-3	NA	TGTGCCAGCTTCCCTAGCGGGAGAAGCACAGATACGCAGTATTTT	CASFPSGRSTDTQYF
TRBV5-1	TRBD2	TRBJ2-3	NA	TGCGCCAGCAGTCCATCTACTAGCGGGAGATTCACAGATACGCAGTATTTT	CASSPSTSGRFTDTQYF
TRBV5-4	NA	TRBJ2-7	NA	TGTGCCAGCAGCTTACAGCCCTACGAGCAGTACTTC	CASSLQPYEQYF
TRBV7-3	TRBD2	TRBJ2-1	NA	TGTGCCAGCAGCCCTAACGGACTAGCGGGAGCGAATGAGCAGTTCTTC	CASSPNGLAGANEQFF
TRBV19	NA	TRBJ1-1	many	TGTGCCAGTAGTTGGCAGAAGAACACTGAAGCTTTCTTT	CASSWQKNTEAFF
TRBV6-5	NA	TRBJ1-2	NA	TGTGCCAGCAGTTACTTAAGAGGGACACCGACCTTC	CASSYLRGTPTF
TRBV7-9	TRBD1	TRBJ2-7	NA	TGTGCCAGCAGCGGTCCGGGACAGCCATCCTACGAGCAGTACTTC	CASSGPGQPSYEQYF
TRBV7-2	TRBD1	TRBJ1-2	few	TGTGCCAGCAATCCCCGGGACAGGGGGCTCAGTGGCTACACCTTC	CASNPRDRGLSGYTF
TRBV5-1	NA	TRBJ2-7	NA	TGCGCCAGCAGCTTGGGGGCGCTGTCCTACGAGCAGTACTTC	CASSLGALSYEQYF
TRBV9	TRBD2	TRBJ2-3	NA	TGTGCCAGCAGCGTAGTGGTGGGGGAGGGTACGCAGTATTTT	CASSVVVGEGTQYF
TRBV19	TRBD1	TRBJ2-7	once	TGTGCCAGTAGTTTCGGACAGGGAGGCTACGAGCAGTACTTC	CASSFGQGGYEQYF
TRBV9	TRBD1	TRBJ1-1	NA	TGTGCCAGCAGCCAGAAGGACAGGGAGGACACTGAAGCTTTCTTT	CASSQKDREDTEAFF
TRBV14	NA	TRBJ2-2	NA	TGTGCCAGCAGCCAAGTCCCTTCGGGGTACACCGGGGAGCTGTTTTTT	CASSQVPSGYTGELFF
TRBV19	TRBD2	TRBJ2-1	NA	TGTGCCAGTAGTATAACCTTGCGGGGGGGATTAGATGAGCAGTTCTTC	CASSITLRGGLDEQFF
TRBV29-1	TRBD1	TRBJ2-3	NA	TGCAGCGGACAGGGCGCTTTCACAGATACGCAGTATTTT	CSGQGAFTDTQYF
TRBV6-4	TRBD2	TRBJ2-5	NA	TGTGCCAGCAGCATGACTAGCGGGGGCCAAGAGACCCAGTACTTC	CASSMTSGGQETQYF
TRBV19	TRBD1	TRBJ2-7	few	TGTGCCAGTAGTCTTACAGGGGGCGATCGGGAGCAGTACTTC	CASSLTGGDREQYF
TRBV30	TRBD1	TRBJ1-6	NA	TGTGCCTGGGCAGGACAGGGGAATTCACCCCTCCACTTT	CAWAGQGNSPLHF
TRBV5-4	NA	TRBJ2-1	NA	TGTGCCAGCAGCCATGCCCGGGACAATGAGCAGTTCTTC	CASSHARDNEQFF
TRBV7-9	NA	TRBJ1-3	NA	TGTGCCAGCAGCTTTGACCCAACAGGGACTGGAAACACCATATATTTT	CASSFDPTGTGNTIYF
TRBV28	NA	TRBJ2-1	NA	TGTGCCAGCAGTTTAAAGGGGTATGAGCAGTTCTTC	CASSLKGYEQFF
TRBV5-1	TRBD1	TRBJ2-5	NA	TGCGCCAGCAGCTTGGGTTTACTTACAGGGGGGCAAGAGACCCAGTACTTC	CASSLGLLTGGQETQYF
TRBV5-6	NA	TRBJ2-5	NA	TGTGCCAGCAGCTTGGGACAGAGTAGGGAGACCCAGTACTTC	CASSLGQSRETQYF
TRBV3-1/TRBV3-2	NA	TRBJ1-1	NA	TGTGCCAGCAGCCCTGAGGAGATGAACACTGAAGCTTTCTTT	CASSPEEMNTEAFF
TRBV28	TRBD2	TRBJ2-2	NA	TGTGCCAGCACTAGCGGGAGGAGAACCGGGGAGCTGTTTTTT	CASTSGRRTGELFF
TRBV6-5	TRBD1	TRBJ1-5	once	TGTGCCAGCAGGGTCGACAGGGCCTCTTTTCAGCCCCAGCATTTT	CASRVDRASFQPQHF
TRBV28	NA	TRBJ2-3	NA	TGTGCCAGCAGTTCCTGGGGACTTATCCCAGATACGCAGTATTTT	CASSSWGLIPDTQYF
TRBV27	NA	TRBJ2-3	NA	TGTGCCAGCAGTCGAGAAGGACCGGGACTCTCCACAGATACGCAGTATTTT	CASSREGPGLSTDTQYF
TRBV28	TRBD1	TRBJ1-2	NA	TGTGCCAGCAGTCCCCGATTGACAGGGGGCAGAGGCTACACCTTC	CASSPRLTGGRGYTF
TRBV4-3	TRBD2	TRBJ2-3	NA	TGCGCCAGCAGCAAAACCCTTAGCGGGGGAAGTGATACGCAGTATTTT	CASSKTLSGGSDTQYF
TRBV7-8	TRBD1	TRBJ2-3	NA	TGTGCCAGCAGCCCAAAGACAGGGCCAGATACGCAGTATTTT	CASSPKTGPDTQYF
TRBV2	NA	TRBJ2-5	NA	TGTGCCAGCAGTGACAGGGTTCCAGAGACCCAGTACTTC	CASSDRVPETQYF